Presented here are 13 T cell receptor beta chains from one specimen sequenced in a study of cytomegalovirus exposure and HLA in healthy donors (TCRdb year 2017). Library method: the immunoSEQ multiplex PCR assay. For the multiplex PCR, a mixture combining 60 forward primers for TCR Vbeta segments and 13 reverse primers for TCR Jbeta segments was used. TCRdb limited this immuneACCESS table to in-frame rearrangements with V and J called. A share of clones is missing; checked studies link under half to unresolved V genes, and the rest is unexplained. The sample's table lists a count of 140,000 to 150,000 clones. Of the sample, 1.6% falls within the top ten clones. Sequencing was done on a sample of PBMCs. The receptors derive from a woman in her 50s in good health and CMV-seronegative.

This sequence joins TRBV7-2 and TRBJ2-2; 9 positions agree with TRBD2. The J segment lost 6 bases and the V segment lost 1 base, leaving 3 bases of the junction unmatched. Per the germline V gene, CDR1 is SGHTA and CDR2 is FQGNSA. The CDR3 extends over 15 amino acids. In nucleotides, the CDR3 is TGTGCCAGCAGCTTAGAACTAGCGGGTGCCGGGGAGCTGTTTTTT. It translates to CASSLELAGAGELFF.

The rearrangement links TRBV6-1 to TRBJ2-7; 8 nucleotides align to TRBD1. The germline V gene has CDR1 MNHNS and CDR2 SASEGT. CDR3 length: 15 residues. V was clipped by 0 bases and J by 2 bases; unmatched bases: 3. The CDR3 here is CASSEAKGQAYEQYF. The DNA for the CDR3 is TGTGCCAGCAGTGAAGCTAAGGGACAGGCCTACGAGCAGTACTTC.

This chain connects TRBV27 to TRBJ1-5; D is undetermined. The CDR3 covers 12 residues. V lost 5 bases and J lost 2, with 4 bases in between. Germline lookup yields CDR1 MNHEY and CDR2 SMNVEV (reference sequence). The CDR3 region is CASSGRNQPQHF. The CDR3 DNA sequence: TGTGCCAGCAGTGGCCGCAATCAGCCCCAGCATTTT.

The rearrangement joins TRBV9 to TRBJ2-5, with TRBD2 matching over 7 bases. This CDR3 has 14 amino acids. With V trimmed by 3 bases and J by 2 bases, 4 bases remained unmatched. Germline CDR1 and CDR2: SGDLS and YYNGEE. In nucleotides, the CDR3 is TGTGCCAGCAGCGGGGGGGGAATACAAGAGACCCAGTACTTC. Translation: CASSGGGIQETQYF.

The gene calls are TRBV5-6 and TRBJ1-2, with 7 bases fitting TRBD1. The germline V gene has CDR1 SGHDT and CDR2 YYEEEE. The ends lost 6 bases at V and 5 bases at J; junction bases unmatched: 13. The CDR3 has 15 residues. CDR3 in amino acids: CASTPGGHNSYGYTF. The DNA of the CDR3 is TGTGCCAGCACCCCAGGGGGGCATAACAGTTATGGCTACACCTTC.

The V call is TRBV18, the J call TRBJ1-6; 8 bases fit TRBD1. This CDR3 spans 18 amino acids. Looked up from germline, CDR1 is KGHSH and CDR2 is LQKENI. V gave up 2 bases and J gave up 7 bases; unmatched junction bases: 13. The chain's CDR3 is CASSPGQGDFFGNSPLHF. Here the CDR3 DNA reads TGTGCCAGCTCACCAGGACAGGGCGACTTTTTTGGGAATTCACCCCTCCACTTT.

V gene TRBV25-1 combines with J gene TRBJ1-2; weak D call: TRBD1 (6 bases). CDR3 length equals 15 residues. V was shortened by 5 bases and J by 4 bases, with 17 bases between the two germline ends. Per germline, CDR1 MGHDK and CDR2 SYGVNS. CDR3 protein: CASSSSRGGAYGYTF. Here the CDR3 DNA reads TGTGCCAGCAGTTCTAGCCGCGGGGGGGCCTATGGCTACACCTTC.

The gene calls are TRBV9 and TRBJ2-1, with 11 bases that match TRBD1. V dropped 3 bases and J dropped 6; count of bases not matched to a gene: 11. CDR3 length: 17 amino acids. Looked up from germline, CDR1 is SGDLS and CDR2 is YYNGEE. The CDR3 reads CASSARGGTGGFNEQFF. The CDR3 DNA reads TGTGCCAGCAGCGCTAGAGGGGGGACAGGGGGTTTCAATGAGCAGTTCTTC.

The J gene is TRBJ2-3, the V gene TRBV7-9; D is perhaps TRBD2 (6 bases). Germline CDR1 is SEHNR and CDR2 is FQNEAQ (reference sequence). The ends were cut back, 7 bases at V and 2 bases at J, with 16 bases in the middle. CDR3 length: 15 residues. The CDR3 region is CASTSAGINTDTQYF. The CDR3 coding sequence is TGTGCCAGCACCTCGGCGGGGATAAACACAGATACGCAGTATTTT. Drawing the rest from reference TRBV7-9 and TRBJ2-3, the complete variable domain is DTGVSQNPRHKITKRGQNVTFRCDPISEHNRLYWYRQTLGQGPEFLTYFQNEAQLEKSRLLSDRFSAERPKGSFSTLEIQRTEQGDSAMYLCASTSAGINTDTQYFGPGTRLTVL.

This chain links TRBV2 with TRBJ2-7; TRBD1 matches at 8 bases. CDR3 length: 14 amino acids. Per germline, CDR1 SNHLY and CDR2 FYNNEI. V was pared by 9 bases and J by 3 bases, with 10 bases of the junction left unmatched. The DNA for the CDR3 is TGTGCCAGTTCTCCGGACAGGGCCCTCTACGAGCAGTACTTC. It codes for CASSPDRALYEQYF. Complete variable domain (other parts from reference TRBV2 and TRBJ2-7): EPEVTQTPSHQVTQMGQEVILRCVPISNHLYFYWYRQILGQKVEFLVSFYNNEISEKSEIFDDQFSVERPDGSNFTLKIRSTKLEDSAMYFCASSPDRALYEQYFGPGTRLTVT.

This chain connects TRBV19 to TRBJ2-1, with TRBD2 identical over 8 bases. CDR3 length equals 14 residues. The V gene's germline CDR1 is LNHDA and CDR2 SQIVND (reference sequence). The trim removed 6 bases at V and 3 bases at J, leaving 4 bases unmatched. The chain's CDR3 is CASSTSGGYNEQFF. DNA of the CDR3: TGTGCCAGTAGCACAAGCGGGGGCTACAATGAGCAGTTCTTC.

This chain connects TRBV10-3 to TRBJ2-7; 7 nucleotides line up with TRBD1. V lost 5 bases to trimming and J lost 2 bases; unmatched junction nucleotides: 3. Germline V lookup: CDR1 ENHRY, CDR2 SYGVKD. The CDR3 loop spans 13 amino acids. In DNA form, the CDR3 reads TGTGCCATCAGTCCCGGGACAGCCTACGAGCAGTACTTC. Protein product: CAISPGTAYEQYF.

The rearrangement joins TRBV5-4 to TRBJ1-1; D unresolved. The germline V gene encodes CDR1 SGHNT and CDR2 YYREEE (reference sequence). V was shortened by 0 bases and J by 5 bases, with 11 bases between the two germline ends. This CDR3 has 14 amino acids. Here the CDR3 reads CASSLGGGYTEAFF. Written as DNA, the CDR3 is TGTGCCAGCAGCTTGGGAGGCGGGTATACTGAAGCTTTCTTT.